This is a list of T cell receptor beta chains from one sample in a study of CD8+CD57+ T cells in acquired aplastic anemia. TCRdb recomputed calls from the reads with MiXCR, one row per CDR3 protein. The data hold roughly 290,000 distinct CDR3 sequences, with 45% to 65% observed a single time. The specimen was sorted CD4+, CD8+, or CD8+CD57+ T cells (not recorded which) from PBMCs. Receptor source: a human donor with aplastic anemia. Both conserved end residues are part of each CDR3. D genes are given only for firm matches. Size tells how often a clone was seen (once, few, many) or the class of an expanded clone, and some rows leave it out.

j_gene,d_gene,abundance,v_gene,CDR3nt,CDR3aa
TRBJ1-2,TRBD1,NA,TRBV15,TGTGCCACCAGCGGTGGGACAGTATCTAACTATGGCTACACCTTC,CATSGGTVSNYGYTF
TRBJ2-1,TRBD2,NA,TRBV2,TGTGCCAGCACCGGGGGGGCCGTATATGAGCAGTTCTTC,CASTGGAVYEQFF
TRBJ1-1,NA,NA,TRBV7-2,TGTGCCAGCAGCTTAAGGTGGAGGAACACTGAAGCTTTCTTT,CASSLRWRNTEAFF
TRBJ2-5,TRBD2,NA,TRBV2,TGTGCCAGCAGTCTCTCTAGCGGGGGGCCCCAAGAGACCCAGTACTTC,CASSLSSGGPQETQYF
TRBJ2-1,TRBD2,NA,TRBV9,TGTGCCAGCAGCGTAGGCCCGAGCGGGAGTCAGTATGAGCAGTTCTTC,CASSVGPSGSQYEQFF
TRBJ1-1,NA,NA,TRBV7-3,TGTGCCAGCAGCTTGGGACCGCCCTTGGCTGAAGCTTTCTTT,CASSLGPPLAEAFF
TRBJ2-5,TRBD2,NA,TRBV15,TGTGCCACCAGCGGCCGACTAGCGGAGACCCAGTACTTC,CATSGRLAETQYF
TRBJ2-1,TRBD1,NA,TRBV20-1,TGCAGTGTTACTCAGGGGGTGGCCTACAATGAGCAGTTCTTC,CSVTQGVAYNEQFF
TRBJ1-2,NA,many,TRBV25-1,TGTGCCAGCAGTGAAACCTCGACAGATGGCTACACCTTC,CASSETSTDGYTF
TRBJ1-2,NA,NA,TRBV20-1,TGCAGTGCTAGAGATCTTCAGGCCGCGGACTATGGCTACACCTTC,CSARDLQAADYGYTF
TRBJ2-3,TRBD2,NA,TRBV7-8,TGTGCCAGCAGCCCCTTAGGCGGGGGAAATACGCAGTATTTT,CASSPLGGGNTQYF
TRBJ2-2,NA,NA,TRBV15,TGTGCCACCAGCAGAGACAGGGTCACCGGGGAGCTGTTTTTT,CATSRDRVTGELFF
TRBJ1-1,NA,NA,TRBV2,TGTGCCAGCAACGGGGCGGGAGGCCCTGGGCGGAACACTGAAGCTTTCTTT,CASNGAGGPGRNTEAFF
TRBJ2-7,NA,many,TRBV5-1,TGCGCCAGCCGGATCGAAGGGGAAAACTACGAGCAGTACTTC,CASRIEGENYEQYF
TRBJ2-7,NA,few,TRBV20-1,TGCAGTGCTAGTTATCGGGGCTTCTCCTACGAGCAGTACTTC,CSASYRGFSYEQYF
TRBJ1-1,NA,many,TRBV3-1,TGTGCCAGCAAGTCTGACAGTCGTAGCACTGAAGCTTTCTTT,CASKSDSRSTEAFF
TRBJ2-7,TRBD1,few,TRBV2,TGTGCCACCACACTGGGACAGGGCACCTACGAGCAGTACTTC,CATTLGQGTYEQYF
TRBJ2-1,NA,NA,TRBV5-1,TGCGCCAGCAGCGCGTACAGGGAGGCGCATGAGCAGTTCTTC,CASSAYREAHEQFF
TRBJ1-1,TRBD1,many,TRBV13,TGTGCCAGCAGCTCCAACAGGGGGCGAGAAGCTTTCTTT,CASSSNRGREAFF
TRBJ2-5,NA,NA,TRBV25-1,TGTGCCAGCAAACTGGACCAAGAGACCCAGTACTTC,CASKLDQETQYF
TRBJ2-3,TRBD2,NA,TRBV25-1,TGTGCCAGCAGTGAAGGGGACTACTACGATACGCAGTATTTT,CASSEGDYYDTQYF
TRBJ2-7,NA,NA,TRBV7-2,TGTGCCAGCAGCTTACTTTCGCGATACGAGCAGTACTTC,CASSLLSRYEQYF
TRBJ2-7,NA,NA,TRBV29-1,TGCAGCGTGAGAAGGTCGATGGACTACGAGCAGTACTTC,CSVRRSMDYEQYF
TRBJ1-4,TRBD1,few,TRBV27,TGTGCCAGCACTAGGACAGGGTACAATGAAAAACTGTTTTTT,CASTRTGYNEKLFF
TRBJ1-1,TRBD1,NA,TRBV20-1,TGCAGTGCCCCTCGCGGGACAGGGATTGGGACTGAAGCTTTCTTT,CSAPRGTGIGTEAFF
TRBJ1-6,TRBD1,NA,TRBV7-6,TGTGCCAGCAGCTTAGGTTGGACAGGGGGAGGATCACCCCTCCACTTT,CASSLGWTGGGSPLHF
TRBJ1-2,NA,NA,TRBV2,TGTGCCAGCAAGCAGGGATTAACTAACTATGGCTACACCTTC,CASKQGLTNYGYTF
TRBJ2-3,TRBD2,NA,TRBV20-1,TGCAGTGCCCCACTGGCCGGGGGGGCGAAAGATACGCAGTATTTT,CSAPLAGGAKDTQYF
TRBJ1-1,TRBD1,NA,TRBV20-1,TGCAGTGCTGAAACAGGGGTGGGCACTGAAGCTTTCTTT,CSAETGVGTEAFF
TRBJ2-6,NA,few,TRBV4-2,TGTGCCAGCAGCCAAGATAGCTCTGGGGCCAACGTCCTGACTTTC,CASSQDSSGANVLTF
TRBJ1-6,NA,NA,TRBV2,TGTGCCAGCAGTTACGATAATTCACCCCTCCACTTT,CASSYDNSPLHF
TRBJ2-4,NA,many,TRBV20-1,TGCAGTGCCGACGATCTAGCCAAAAACATTCAGTACTTC,CSADDLAKNIQYF
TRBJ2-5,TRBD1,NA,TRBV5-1,TGCGCCAGCAGTTTGGGACAGGACAGCAATCAGCCCCAGTACTTC,CASSLGQDSNQPQYF
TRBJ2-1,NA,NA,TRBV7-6,TGTGCCAGCAGCGGGGAACGGACCCTCTCCTTCAATGCGCAGTTCTTC,CASSGERTLSFNAQFF
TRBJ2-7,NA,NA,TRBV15,TGTGCCACCAGCAAGGCAGAAAAACACTACGAGCAGTACTTC,CATSKAEKHYEQYF
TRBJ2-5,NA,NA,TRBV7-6,TGTGCCAGCAGCACCAGCGATACTTGGGGGGAGACCCAGTACTTC,CASSTSDTWGETQYF
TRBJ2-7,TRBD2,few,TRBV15,TGTGCCACCAGCGGTAGCGGGGTCTCCTACGAGCAGTACTTC,CATSGSGVSYEQYF
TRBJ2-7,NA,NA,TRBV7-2,TGTGCCAGCAGCGACGCACGCCTAGCCTACGAGCAGTACTTC,CASSDARLAYEQYF